This T cell receptor beta chain was documented in a study of blood T cell repertoires in COVID-19. Study summary: The study drew acute and convalescent COVID-19 samples from the United States, Italy and Spain. Nucleic acid was either cDNA or gDNA, and it came from T cells, B-cell-depleted T cells, or PBMCs.

V lost 4 bases, J lost 8 bases, and 15 bases lay in between. Germline CDR1 and CDR2: SNHLY and FYNNEI. CDR3 length: 14 residues. Original data processing: Cell counts per sample came from amplifying reference gene primers. The method was immunoSEQ multiplex PCR; TCRdb's version includes in-frame clones alone and lacks a portion of them. The V and J calls and the clone size are those of that table, but D and trimming were determined from the DNA. This table has 84,000 or so clones, around 88% appearing once. Sequenced input: peripheral blood. The chain links TRBV2 to TRBJ2-4; possibly TRBD2 for D (6 bases). The TCR originated in a man older than 75 with active or convalescent COVID-19. Written as DNA, the CDR3 is TGTGCCAGCAGTGTAGGGACTCGTCTAGACATTCAGTACTTC. It specifies CASSVGTRLDIQYF.